The source of this T cell receptor (beta chain) is a study of immune reconstitution after stem cell transplant in scleroderma (dated 2017 in TCRdb). Preparation of the library involved RT-PCR. Instrument on record: Illumina MiSeq. Starting from the raw public reads, TCRdb applied fastp trimming at Q25, assembled clones with MiXCR and retained in-frame beta chains. CDR3 protein duplicates are merged, each entry listing the most common genes and DNA. The sample yields 3,500 to 4,000 distinct CDR3 sequences; approximately 6% were counted once. 15% of the sample comes from the top ten. This clonotype is regarded as medium-sized (0.01 to 0.1%). No cognate antigen has been identified for it. No qualities accompany the bases; no much larger clone lies one base away. CDR3 length: 17 amino acids, cysteine to phenylalanine. Of all the DNA, just the CDR3 is kept, 51 bases in frame from base 1. CDR1 LNHDA and CDR2 SQIVND are derived from the germline V gene (reference sequence). Trimming removed 6 bases from V and 1 base from J; the gene matches leave 11 bases unexplained.

This receptor chain uses TRBV19 and TRBJ2-1; 8 nucleotides in the junction match TRBD2. This sample was taken before or after autologous hematopoietic stem cell transplantation (not recorded which). This receptor was obtained from a female donor with systemic sclerosis. The DNA is TGTGCCAGTAGCCGGGAGGGGGTTGTTTTGTCCTACAATGAGCAGTTCTTC. The translation is CASSREGVVLSYNEQFF.